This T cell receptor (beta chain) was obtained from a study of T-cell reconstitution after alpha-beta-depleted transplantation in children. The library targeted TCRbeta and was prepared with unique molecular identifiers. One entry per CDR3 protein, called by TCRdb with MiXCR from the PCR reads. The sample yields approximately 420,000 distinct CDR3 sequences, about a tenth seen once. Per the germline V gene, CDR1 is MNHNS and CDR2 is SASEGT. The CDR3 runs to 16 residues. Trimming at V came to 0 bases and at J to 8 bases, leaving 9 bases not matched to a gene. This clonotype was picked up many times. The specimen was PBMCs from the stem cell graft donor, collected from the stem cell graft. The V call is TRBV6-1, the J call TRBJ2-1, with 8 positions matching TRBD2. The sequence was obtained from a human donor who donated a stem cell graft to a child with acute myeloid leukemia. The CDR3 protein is CASSEALPGGGDEQFF. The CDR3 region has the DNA TGTGCCAGCAGTGAAGCGCTTCCGGGGGGGGGAGATGAGCAGTTCTTC.